This T cell receptor (beta chain) comes out of a study of graft-versus-host responses after intestinal transplantation. On the study more broadly: Recipients got multivisceral, liver-intestinal, or isolated intestinal transplants. Anti-thymocyte globulin induction preceded three to four years of tacrolimus and steroid maintenance in all recipients.

As concerns this clone: The antigen is unknown.

Using immunoSEQ multiplex PCR, the repertoire was profiled, and TCRdb retains in-frame clones only, with some absent. The sample holds 70,000 to 95,000 clones, roughly 91% seen once. Findings and caveats of the study: GvH clones appeared in recipient marrow, some first in ileum or blood. Levels of circulating GvH clones at their peak were associated with early post-transplant HvG declines.

There are 14 residues in the CDR3. CDR1 MGHDK and CDR2 SYGVNS come from the germline V gene. Deletions cut 5 bases from V and 1 base from J, with 11 bases between. V and J are TRBV25-1 and TRBJ1-1; D not certain. This specimen consisted of unstimulated CD8+ T cells sorted from spleen or lymph node cells, obtained before transplant. The TCR comes from a human donor who was the organ donor for an intestinal transplant. The CDR3 coding sequence is TGTGCCAGCAGTCTTCCTGGCCAGAACACTGAAGCTTTCTTT. This translates into CASSLPGQNTEAFF. The full variable domain, in which reference TRBV25-1 and TRBJ1-1 provide the parts outside the CDR3, is EADIYQTPRYLVIGTGKKITLECSQTMGHDKMYWYQQDPGMELHLIHYSYGVNSTEKGDLSSESTVSRIRTEHFPLTLESARPSHTSQYLCASSLPGQNTEAFFGQGTRLTVV.